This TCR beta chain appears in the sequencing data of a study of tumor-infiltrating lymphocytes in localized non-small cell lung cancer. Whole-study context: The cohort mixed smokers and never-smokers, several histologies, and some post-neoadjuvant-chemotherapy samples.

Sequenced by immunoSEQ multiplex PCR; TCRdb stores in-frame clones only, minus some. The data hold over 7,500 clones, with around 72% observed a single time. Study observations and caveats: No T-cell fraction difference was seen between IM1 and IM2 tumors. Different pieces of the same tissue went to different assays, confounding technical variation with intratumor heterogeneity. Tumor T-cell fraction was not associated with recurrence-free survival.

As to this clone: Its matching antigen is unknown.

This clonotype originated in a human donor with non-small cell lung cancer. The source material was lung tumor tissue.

The CDR3 reads CAWSVGGTSYEQYF. The CDR3 region has the DNA TGTGCCTGGAGTGTGGGCGGGACCTCCTACGAGCAGTACTTC. The chain carries TRBV30 and TRBJ2-7, with D perhaps matching TRBD2 (6 bases). Trimming took 0 bases from V and 0 from J, leaving 9 bases between them. The CDR3 runs to 14 residues. Germline V gene data show CDR1 as GTSNPN and CDR2 as SVGIG (reference sequence).